A few counts support the clone carrying this T cell receptor (beta chain). Its antigen is still unknown. TCRdb keeps only in-frame clones here, not all; method: immunoSEQ multiplex PCR. The sample has around 160,000 clones; around 83% are singletons. CDR1 and CDR2 (germline): MNHEY, SVGAGI. J lost 2 bases, V lost 6 bases, and 9 bases had no gene match. The CDR3 totals 15 residues. These data come from a study of T cell responses to AZD1222 COVID-19 vaccine. Study-wide results and caveats: Rises in breadth and depth of Spike-specific TCRs came after two AZD1222 doses. Unmutated variant regions are reportedly targeted by nearly half of spike-specific TCRs. CD4 TCRs associated with vaccination spanned spike, dominating at 160-218 and 743-854. It was only after the peak T cell response that any repertoires were sampled.

The sequence came from an adult in good health. The chain carries TRBV6-5 and TRBJ2-7; TRBD2 matches at 8 bases. Sequenced material: peripheral blood, taken on day 0 of MenACWY control vaccination. CDR3 sequence reads: CASRPAGGPTYEQYF. DNA for the CDR3: TGTGCCAGCAGACCCGCGGGGGGTCCTACCTACGAGCAGTACTTC.